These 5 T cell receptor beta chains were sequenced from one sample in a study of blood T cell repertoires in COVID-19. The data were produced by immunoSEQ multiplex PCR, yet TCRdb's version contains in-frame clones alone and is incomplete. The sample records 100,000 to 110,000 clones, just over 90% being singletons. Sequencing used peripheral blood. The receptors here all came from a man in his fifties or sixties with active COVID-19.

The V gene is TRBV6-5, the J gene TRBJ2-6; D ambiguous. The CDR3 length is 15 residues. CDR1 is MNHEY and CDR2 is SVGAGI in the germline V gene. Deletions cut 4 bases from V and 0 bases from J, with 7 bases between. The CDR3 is CASSSESSGANVLTF. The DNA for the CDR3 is TGTGCCAGCAGTTCCGAGTCCTCTGGGGCCAACGTCCTGACTTTC.

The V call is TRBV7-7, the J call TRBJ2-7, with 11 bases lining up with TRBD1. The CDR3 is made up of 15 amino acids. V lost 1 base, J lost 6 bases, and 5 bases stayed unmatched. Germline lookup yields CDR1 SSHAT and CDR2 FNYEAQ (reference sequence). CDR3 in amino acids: CASSLGTGTGGEQYV. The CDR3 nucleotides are TGTGCCAGCAGCTTAGGGACCGGGACAGGGGGCGAGCAGTACGTC.

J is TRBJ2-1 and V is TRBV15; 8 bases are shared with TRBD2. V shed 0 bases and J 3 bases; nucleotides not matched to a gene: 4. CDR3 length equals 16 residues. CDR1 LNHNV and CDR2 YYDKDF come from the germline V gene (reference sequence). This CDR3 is CATSRDKGTSYNEQFF. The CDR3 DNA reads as TGTGCCACCAGCAGAGATAAGGGGACTAGCTACAATGAGCAGTTCTTC.

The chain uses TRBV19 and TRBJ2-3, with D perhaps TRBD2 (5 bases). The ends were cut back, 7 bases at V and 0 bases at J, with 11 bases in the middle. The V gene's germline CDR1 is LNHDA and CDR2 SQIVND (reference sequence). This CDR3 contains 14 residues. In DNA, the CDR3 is TGTGCCAGTACCCCGGGGATAAGCACAGATACGCAGTATTTT. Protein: CASTPGISTDTQYF.

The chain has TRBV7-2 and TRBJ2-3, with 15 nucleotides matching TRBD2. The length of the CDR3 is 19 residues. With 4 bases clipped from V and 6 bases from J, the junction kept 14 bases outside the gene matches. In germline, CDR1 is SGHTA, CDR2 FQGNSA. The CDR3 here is CASSSLPYRTSGGADTQYF. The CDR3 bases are TGTGCCAGCAGCTCCCTTCCTTACCGGACTAGCGGGGGGGCCGATACGCAGTATTTT.